The 23 T cell receptor beta chains below were found in one sample sequenced in a study of human T cells and chemical hapten exposure (dated by TCRdb to about 2021). The library was obtained by RACE. The sequencer listed for this sample is NextSeq 500. Clones were called with MiXCR by TCRdb after fastp trimmed the public reads at Q25, and only in-frame beta chains were retained. Records with the same CDR3 protein are collapsed into one entry carrying the most frequent genes and DNA. This sample has fewer than 95,000 distinct CDR3 sequences in its table, and roughly a tenth of those were observed once. The leading ten clones occupy 2% to 2.5% of the sample. According to the study, the label for this sample's time point signals: patch test 1, 2 weeks after DPC sensitization. The sample's treatment or condition label is to be understood as: therapeutic diphenylcyclopropenone sensitization with weekly scalp DPC.

The specimen comprised whole blood, sampled in connection with sensitization to the hapten diphenylcyclopropenone (DPC). These receptors all stem from a middle-aged man with alopecia areata. Some clones in this sample may be carry-over from other donors' samples.

The chain carries TRBV29-1 and TRBJ2-3; 9 bases are shared with TRBD1. Germline values: CDR1 SQVTM, CDR2 ANQGSEA. V trimming: 6 bases; J trimming: 0 bases; junction bases outside the gene matches: 4. CDR3 length: 14 amino acids. The CDR3 bases are TGCAGCGTGGGACAGGGCTCTAGCACAGATACGCAGTATTTT. This encodes CSVGQGSSTDTQYF.

The sample holds a few counts of this clonotype. The J gene is TRBJ2-3, the V gene TRBV20-1; 9 positions agree with TRBD2. In germline, CDR1 is DFQATT, CDR2 SNEGSKA (reference sequence). V trimming: 4 bases; J trimming: 2 bases; junction bases outside the gene matches: 7. The CDR3 extends over 15 amino acids. As DNA, the CDR3 is TGCAGTGCTAACCCTCCTAGCGGGGTCACAGATACGCAGTATTTT. Its protein is CSANPPSGVTDTQYF.

The chain combines TRBV29-1 with TRBJ2-7; D tentatively reads TRBD1 or TRBD2 (6 bases each). V dropped 5 bases and J dropped 8 bases, with 22 bases sitting between them. The CDR3 loop spans 14 amino acids. Per germline, CDR1 SQVTM and CDR2 ANQGSEA. In nucleotides, the CDR3 is TGCAGCGTTAAGAAGGGGGGCGCACCCCCCCAGCAGTACTTC. Translated: CSVKKGGAPPQQYF.

The rearrangement uses TRBV5-1 and TRBJ2-3; D gene unclear. Germline lookup yields CDR1 SGHRS and CDR2 YFSETQ. The V end lost 1 base, the J end lost 3 bases, and 9 bases lay between the germline ends. CDR3 length equals 14 residues. The CDR3 DNA follows: TGCGCCAGCAGCTTGCTGCCCTTGACAGATACGCAGTATTTT. Its translation is CASSLLPLTDTQYF.

Here the CDR3 reads CASSLAGPGSQPQHF. In nucleotides, the CDR3 is TGTGCCAGCAGTTTAGCGGGGCCAGGGTCTCAGCCCCAGCATTTT. The V gene is TRBV12-3 or TRBV12-4, the J gene TRBJ1-5, with TRBD1 as a possible D gene (5 bases). The ends were cut back, 0 bases at V and 6 bases at J, with 12 bases in the middle. There are 15 residues in the CDR3.

This clonotype has ten or more counts. The chain recombines TRBV4-3 with TRBJ1-2; D is ambiguous. Trimming took 4 bases from V and 8 from J, leaving 14 bases between them. CDR1 is LGHNA, CDR2 YSLEER, per germline. The CDR3 runs 13 residues. CDR3 sequence: CASSPAVGGGYTF. The CDR3 DNA is TGCGCCAGCAGCCCAGCCGTGGGCGGCGGCTACACCTTC.

This clonotype was recorded a few times. The rearrangement links TRBV6-5 to TRBJ2-5, with 7 bases that match TRBD1. J gave up 2 bases and V 0 bases, and 6 bases lay outside the gene matches. The V gene's germline CDR1 is MNHEY and CDR2 SVGAGI. The CDR3 has 16 amino acids. The CDR3 loop reads CASSYSGTAVQETQYF. As DNA, the CDR3 is TGTGCCAGCAGTTACTCGGGGACAGCAGTACAAGAGACCCAGTACTTC.

The chain links TRBV12-3 or TRBV12-4 to TRBJ2-1; 12 positions agree with TRBD2. With V trimmed by 3 bases and J by 6 bases, 3 bases remained unmatched. The CDR3 is 15 residues long. CDR3 DNA sequence: TGTGCCAGCAGTTTCCGGACTAGCGGGGTCAATGAGCAGTTCTTC. It translates to CASSFRTSGVNEQFF.

The rearrangement uses TRBV20-1 and TRBJ2-1; TRBD2 matches 9 bases. J was trimmed by 9 bases and V by 6 bases; bases with no gene match: 6. The CDR3 totals 12 residues. Germline CDR1 DFQATT, CDR2 SNEGSKA (reference sequence). CDR3 sequence reads: CSAEREASEQFF. The CDR3, as DNA: TGCAGTGCCGAGCGGGAGGCGAGTGAGCAGTTCTTC.

This clonotype was observed a handful of times. V and J are TRBV6-2 or TRBV6-3 and TRBJ2-7, with D possibly being TRBD2 (5 bases). Germline V gene data show CDR1 as MNHEY and CDR2 as SVGEGT. The CDR3 totals 11 residues. V was cut by 0 bases and J by 13 bases, with 10 bases left in between. CDR3 region: CASSYSGEDYF. The CDR3 bases are TGTGCCAGCAGTTACTCGGGAGAGGACTACTTC.

This clonotype appeared a single time. This rearrangement joins TRBV4-3 to TRBJ2-1, with 9 bases that match TRBD1. V was clipped by 4 bases and J by 5 bases; unmatched bases: 9. The CDR3 sequence is 16 residues long. CDR1 LGHNA and CDR2 YSLEER come from the germline V gene. Here the CDR3 DNA reads TGCGCCAGCAGCCCAGATGGGACAGGGACCCACAATGAGCAGTTCTTC. Residues: CASSPDGTGTHNEQFF.

The V and J genes are TRBV12-3 or TRBV12-4 and TRBJ1-2; no firm D call. The CDR3 has 13 amino acids. Trimming stripped 3 bases from V and 3 bases from J, with 8 bases between. This CDR3 reads CASSFLGDYGYTF. The CDR3 nucleotides are TGTGCCAGCAGTTTTTTGGGAGACTATGGCTACACCTTC.

There are a few counts of this clonotype. The chain links TRBV6-5 to TRBJ2-3; 8 nucleotides line up with TRBD2. Germline-derived CDR1 and CDR2 are MNHEY and SVGAGI. CDR3 size: 15 residues. Trimming at V came to 5 bases and at J to 0 bases, leaving 4 bases not matched to a gene. The CDR3 DNA follows: TGTGCCAGCAGTAGACTAGCGTCAAGCACAGATACGCAGTATTTT. This codes for CASSRLASSTDTQYF.

CDR3 in amino acids: CASSQGGGGNTIYF. Written as DNA, the CDR3 is TGCGCCAGCAGCCAAGGGGGGGGTGGAAACACCATATATTTT. The chain joins TRBV4-3 to TRBJ1-3; D is perhaps TRBD1 (5 bases). Germline V gene lookup returns CDR1 LGHNA and CDR2 YSLEER. V was trimmed by 1 base and J by 3 bases, leaving 7 bases between them. The CDR3 runs to 14 residues.

This clonotype was detected only a few times. The CDR3 DNA follows: TGTGCCACCTTGAGCCGTAGCTACGAGCAGTACTTC. Protein product: CATLSRSYEQYF. The rearrangement joins TRBV19 to TRBJ2-7, with no clear D. The V gene lost 10 bases and the J gene lost 3 bases, with 13 bases spanning the gap. The CDR3 covers 12 residues. Germline CDR1 and CDR2: LNHDA and SQIVND (reference sequence).

This clonotype was detected a few times. V usage is TRBV5-1 and J usage is TRBJ2-3, with TRBD2 identical over 7 bases. Germline V gene data show CDR1 as SGHRS and CDR2 as YFSETQ. The V segment lost 5 bases and the J segment 1 base; nucleotides outside the gene matches: 7. The CDR3 runs 15 residues. The CDR3 DNA sequence: TGCGCCAGCAGACCTCCTGGGAGGGGCACAGATACGCAGTATTTT. Protein sequence: CASRPPGRGTDTQYF.

This clonotype was observed a handful of times. V and J are TRBV10-3 and TRBJ1-2; TRBD1 aligns across 10 bases. The CDR3 is made up of 15 amino acids. Germline CDR1 ENHRY, CDR2 SYGVKD. Germline trimming cut 4 bases from V and 6 bases from J; bases unmatched to any gene: 8. The CDR3 region has the DNA TGTGCCATCAGTGGGAGACAGGGGGCAAAGGATGGCTACACCTTC. Protein sequence: CAISGRQGAKDGYTF.

This clonotype was counted a few times. This chain joins TRBV20-1 and TRBJ1-5, with D tentatively TRBD1 (5 bases). Trimming took off 1 base at V and 4 bases at J, with 14 bases between the two ends. The CDR3 runs to 15 residues. The germline V gene has CDR1 DFQATT and CDR2 SNEGSKA (reference sequence). The CDR3, as DNA: TGCAGTGCTAGAGGGCAGGGCCAGCTGAATCAGCCCCAGCATTTT. Amino acid sequence: CSARGQGQLNQPQHF.

In its sample, this clonotype was seen a few times. V is TRBV11-3 and J is TRBJ2-3, with TRBD1 as a possible D gene (6 bases). The CDR3 is 16 amino acids. Trimming left V 3 bases short and J 3 bases short, with 16 bases between. Germline V gives CDR1 SGHNT, CDR2 YENEEA. As DNA, the CDR3 is TGTGCCAGCAGCTTTGGCATTACAGGGTTGACAGATACGCAGTATTTT. Translation gives CASSFGITGLTDTQYF.

This clonotype has only a few counts. The rearrangement uses TRBV2 and TRBJ2-3; D is possibly TRBD1 (6 bases). Trimming removed 1 base from V and 2 bases from J, with 13 bases in between. This CDR3 is 16 amino acids long. CDR1 and CDR2 (germline): SNHLY, FYNNEI. The DNA of the CDR3 is TGTGCCAGCAGTGAAGTGGGGGCGGTGTCCACAGATACGCAGTATTTT. Translating gives CASSEVGAVSTDTQYF.

This clonotype has just a few counts. One end of the junction is discordant with germline, which a read error may explain. The rearrangement uses TRBV14 and TRBJ2-7; 11 nucleotides match TRBD1. The CDR3 runs to 14 residues. CDR1 is SGHDN, CDR2 FVKESK, per germline. CDR3 protein: CASSQRGSRDRGSF. As DNA, the CDR3 is TGTGCCAGCAGCCAAAGAGGATCAAGGGACAGGGGGAGTTTC. Supplemented by reference TRBV14 and TRBJ2-7, the full variable domain reads EAGVTQFPSHSVIEKGQTVTLRCDPISGHDNLYWYRRVMGKEIKFLLHFVKESKQDESGMPNNRFLAERTGGTYSTLKVQPAELEDSGVYFCASSQRGSRDRGSFGPGTRLTVT.

This clonotype has a count of ten or more. The V and J genes are TRBV6-5 and TRBJ1-1, with D possibly being TRBD1 (5 bases). V lost 3 bases to trimming and J lost 7 bases, with 15 bases between them. Germline V gene lookup returns CDR1 MNHEY and CDR2 SVGAGI. This CDR3 region has 14 residues. The CDR3 here is CASSYLMGTGEAFF. The CDR3 coding sequence is TGTGCCAGCAGTTATCTTATGGGGACTGGTGAAGCTTTCTTT.

This clonotype has more than one count but fewer than ten. This chain links TRBV7-3 with TRBJ1-2; TRBD1 is a possible D gene (6 bases). The CDR3 extends over 15 amino acids. Germline loops: CDR1 SGHTA, CDR2 FQGTGA. V was trimmed by 5 bases and J by 5 bases, leaving 18 bases between them. The CDR3 spells CASSPGTGGIYGYTF. In DNA, the CDR3 is TGTGCCAGCAGCCCGGGGACCGGGGGCATATATGGCTACACCTTC.